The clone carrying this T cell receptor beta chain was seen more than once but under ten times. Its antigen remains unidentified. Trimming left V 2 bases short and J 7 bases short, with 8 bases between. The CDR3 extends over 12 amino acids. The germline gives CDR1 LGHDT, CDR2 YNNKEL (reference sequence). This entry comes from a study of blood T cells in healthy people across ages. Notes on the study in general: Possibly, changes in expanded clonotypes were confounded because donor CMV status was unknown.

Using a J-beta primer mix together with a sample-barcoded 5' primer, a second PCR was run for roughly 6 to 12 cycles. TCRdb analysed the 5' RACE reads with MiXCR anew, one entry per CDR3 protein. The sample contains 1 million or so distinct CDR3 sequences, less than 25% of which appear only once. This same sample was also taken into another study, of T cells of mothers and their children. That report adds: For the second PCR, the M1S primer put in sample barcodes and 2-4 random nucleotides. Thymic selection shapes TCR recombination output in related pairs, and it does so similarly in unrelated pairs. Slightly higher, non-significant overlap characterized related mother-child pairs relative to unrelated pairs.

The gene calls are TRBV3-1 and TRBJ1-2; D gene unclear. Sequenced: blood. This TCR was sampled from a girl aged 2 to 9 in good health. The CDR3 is CASSQLSSGYTF. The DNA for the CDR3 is TGTGCCAGCAGCCAACTATCGAGTGGCTACACCTTC.